The clone carrying this TCR beta chain was recorded at least ten times. Described time point: technical triplicate 2. MiXCR, applied by TCRdb to the 5' RACE reads, yields one record per CDR3 protein. The data contain about 59,000 distinct CDR3 sequences, 24% of them singletons. This sample was taken from a study of neurological immune-mediated disorders. The clonotype was recovered from a man in his 60s with HTLV-1-associated myelopathy (HAM/TSP). Sequenced input: PBMCs.

DNA of the CDR3: TGCAGTGCTGTAAACGGACAGGGCGCAGATACGCAGTATTTT. It specifies CSAVNGQGADTQYF. This chain connects TRBV20-1 to TRBJ2-3; 8 nucleotides align to TRBD1. CDR3 length equals 14 residues. Trimming cost V 5 bases and J 4 bases; bases outside gene matches: 8. Germline values: CDR1 DFQATT, CDR2 SNEGSKA (reference sequence).